The entry that follows covers one T cell receptor beta chain sequence. The antigen remains unidentified. This specimen belongs to a study of cytomegalovirus exposure and HLA in healthy donors. Trimming took off 6 bases at V and 7 bases at J, with 10 bases between the two ends. CDR3 length: 12 residues. The germline gives CDR1 LGHNT, CDR2 FRNRAP. Overall study results and limits: The investigators catalogued 164 TCR beta chains as cytomegalovirus-associated. A later analysis linked a missense variant in DCLRE1C to the trimming of TCR beta V and J genes. In an earlier analysis, most TCR beta V segments were productive about 87% or about 30% of the time. Being indistinguishable, some V segments were excluded, TRBV6-2 and TRBV6-3 among them.

The study ran its PCR with 60 Vbeta and 13 Jbeta primers. Using immunoSEQ multiplex PCR, the repertoire was profiled, and TCRdb retains in-frame clones only, with some absent. In the table there are 200,000 to 250,000 clones, over 60% of which are singletons. This chain uses TRBV12-5 with TRBJ2-1; a possible D gene is TRBD2 (6 bases). The sequence derives from a man younger than 35 in good health and CMV-seronegative. Sequenced sample: PBMCs. The CDR3 DNA reads TGTGCTAGTGGCCTCAGCGGGAATGAGCAGTTCTTC. Translated, it gives CASGLSGNEQFF.